The table lists the clone carrying this T cell receptor beta chain with a few counts. The antigen is not known. The sample is drawn from a study of identical twins. General study findings and limits: While abundant cord blood beta clonotypes carried fewer insertions, memory repertoires showed no such pattern.

The CDR3 has 13 amino acids. Trimming stripped 7 bases from V and 2 bases from J, with 15 bases between. The germline V gene has CDR1 DFQATT and CDR2 SNEGSKA (reference sequence). TCRdb redid the calling of the 5' RACE reads with MiXCR, one entry per CDR3 protein. The sample carries under 800,000 distinct CDR3 sequences, 21% recorded once. These sequences were also reported in another study, on T cells expressing NK-cell markers. That study adds: No clear determination of HCMV specificity was made for expanded NKG2C+ T cell clones.

Sample: PBMCs. This sequence originates from a woman under 30 in good health. The chain uses TRBV20-1 and TRBJ2-7; D is possibly TRBD1 or TRBD2 (5 bases each). The chain's CDR3 is CSVFGGFPYEQYF. CDR3 in DNA: TGCAGTGTTTTTGGGGGTTTCCCCTACGAGCAGTACTTC.